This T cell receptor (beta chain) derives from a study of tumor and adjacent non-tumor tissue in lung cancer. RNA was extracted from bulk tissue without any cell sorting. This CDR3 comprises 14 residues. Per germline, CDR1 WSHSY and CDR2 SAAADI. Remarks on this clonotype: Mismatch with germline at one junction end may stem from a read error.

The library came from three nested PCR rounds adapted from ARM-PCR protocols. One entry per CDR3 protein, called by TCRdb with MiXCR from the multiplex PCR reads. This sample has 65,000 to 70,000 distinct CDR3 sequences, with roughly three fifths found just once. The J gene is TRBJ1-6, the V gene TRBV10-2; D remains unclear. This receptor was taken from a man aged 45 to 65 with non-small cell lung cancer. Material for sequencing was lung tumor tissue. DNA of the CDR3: TGTGCCAGCAGTGCAGGACCTACAAATTCACAACTCCACTTT. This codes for CASSAGPTNSQLHF.